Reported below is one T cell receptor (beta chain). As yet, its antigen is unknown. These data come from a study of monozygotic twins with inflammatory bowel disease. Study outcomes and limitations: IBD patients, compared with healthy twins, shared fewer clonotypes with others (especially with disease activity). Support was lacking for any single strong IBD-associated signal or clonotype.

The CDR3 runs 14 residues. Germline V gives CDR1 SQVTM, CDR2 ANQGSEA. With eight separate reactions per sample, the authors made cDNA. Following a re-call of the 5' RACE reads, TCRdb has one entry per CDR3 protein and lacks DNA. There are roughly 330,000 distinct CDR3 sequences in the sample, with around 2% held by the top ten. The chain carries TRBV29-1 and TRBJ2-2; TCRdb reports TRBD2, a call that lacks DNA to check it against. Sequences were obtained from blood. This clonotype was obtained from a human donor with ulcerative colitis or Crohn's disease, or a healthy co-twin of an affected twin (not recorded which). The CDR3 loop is CSVDSGGRTGELFF.